The rows below give T cell receptor beta chains drawn from one sample of a study of T-cell reconstitution after alpha-beta-depleted transplantation in children. MiXCR, applied by TCRdb to the PCR reads, yields one record per CDR3 protein. Here the sample spans approximately 520,000 distinct CDR3 sequences, approximately 32% being singletons. The starting material was PBMCs from the stem cell graft donor, obtained from the stem cell graft. The receptors here all came from a human donor who donated a stem cell graft to a child with aplastic anemia. The CDR3 runs from the conserved cysteine through the conserved F or W. A D gene is named only where the DNA matches it firmly. The listing skips clone size in some rows; elsewhere it reads once, few, many or a size class.

j_gene: TRBJ1-1; d_gene: -; abundance: -; v_gene: TRBV7-8; CDR3aa: CASSSGNVRNTEAFF
j_gene: TRBJ2-5; d_gene: -; abundance: few; v_gene: TRBV5-1; CDR3aa: CASSLAITGEETQYF
j_gene: TRBJ2-7; d_gene: TRBD1; abundance: few; v_gene: TRBV20-1; CDR3aa: CSATLTGDLYEQYF
j_gene: TRBJ2-1; d_gene: TRBD2; abundance: few; v_gene: TRBV5-4; CDR3aa: CASSLGAGTSGYNEQFF
j_gene: TRBJ1-5; d_gene: -; abundance: few; v_gene: TRBV19; CDR3aa: CASSITGNQPQHF
j_gene: TRBJ1-1; d_gene: -; abundance: few; v_gene: TRBV12-3/TRBV12-4; CDR3aa: CASSNPRGRNTEAFF
j_gene: TRBJ2-1; d_gene: TRBD1; abundance: once; v_gene: TRBV11-2; CDR3aa: CASSHRQGNEQFF
j_gene: TRBJ2-5; d_gene: -; abundance: few; v_gene: TRBV7-2; CDR3aa: CASTPSVPETQYF
j_gene: TRBJ2-2; d_gene: TRBD1; abundance: few; v_gene: TRBV9; CDR3aa: CASSARTGFFPQAGELFF
j_gene: TRBJ2-7; d_gene: -; abundance: -; v_gene: TRBV20-1; CDR3aa: CSASTGEGPTYEQYF
j_gene: TRBJ2-1; d_gene: TRBD2; abundance: -; v_gene: TRBV6-1; CDR3aa: CASSLASGRAQFF
j_gene: TRBJ2-1; d_gene: TRBD2; abundance: -; v_gene: TRBV12-3/TRBV12-4; CDR3aa: CASSLALISSGSPYNEQFF
j_gene: TRBJ1-5; d_gene: -; abundance: few; v_gene: TRBV28; CDR3aa: CASSFTAEINQPQHF
j_gene: TRBJ2-2; d_gene: -; abundance: -; v_gene: TRBV5-1; CDR3aa: CASSLRTGEGELFF
j_gene: TRBJ1-5; d_gene: TRBD1; abundance: -; v_gene: TRBV7-2; CDR3aa: CASSPTRVGGGQQPQHF
j_gene: TRBJ1-1; d_gene: -; abundance: -; v_gene: TRBV6-1; CDR3aa: CASIPLQGTNTEAFF
j_gene: TRBJ2-5; d_gene: -; abundance: few; v_gene: TRBV15; CDR3aa: CATSRGQAPETQYF
j_gene: TRBJ2-3; d_gene: TRBD2; abundance: -; v_gene: TRBV5-1; CDR3aa: CASSWREMEDTQYF
j_gene: TRBJ1-6; d_gene: TRBD1; abundance: -; v_gene: TRBV10-3; CDR3aa: CAINGQGSNSPLHF
j_gene: TRBJ2-7; d_gene: -; abundance: few; v_gene: TRBV25-1; CDR3aa: CASSDRGDYEQYF
j_gene: TRBJ2-2; d_gene: -; abundance: -; v_gene: TRBV20-1; CDR3aa: CSARDLRGTGELFF
j_gene: TRBJ2-1; d_gene: -; abundance: -; v_gene: TRBV5-4; CDR3aa: CASRSVYEQFF
j_gene: TRBJ1-1; d_gene: -; abundance: few; v_gene: TRBV30; CDR3aa: CAWSSAGEAFF
j_gene: TRBJ2-1; d_gene: TRBD2; abundance: few; v_gene: TRBV24-1; CDR3aa: CATSDPTSARQQFF
j_gene: TRBJ2-5; d_gene: -; abundance: -; v_gene: TRBV12-3/TRBV12-4; CDR3aa: CASSSTVNQETQYF
j_gene: TRBJ1-1; d_gene: -; abundance: few; v_gene: TRBV7-2; CDR3aa: CASSLAIQRLGTEAFF
j_gene: TRBJ2-5; d_gene: -; abundance: -; v_gene: TRBV7-2; CDR3aa: CASSLKGGGRETQYF
j_gene: TRBJ2-4; d_gene: -; abundance: -; v_gene: TRBV4-1; CDR3aa: CASSPIYEAWNIQYF
j_gene: TRBJ1-2; d_gene: -; abundance: once; v_gene: TRBV6-6; CDR3aa: CASSFRDNSPTSF
j_gene: TRBJ2-7; d_gene: -; abundance: few; v_gene: TRBV25-1; CDR3aa: CASSESAVNPYEQYF
j_gene: TRBJ2-3; d_gene: TRBD2; abundance: -; v_gene: TRBV27; CDR3aa: CASSFLAEPTDTQYF
j_gene: TRBJ1-4; d_gene: -; abundance: -; v_gene: TRBV20-1; CDR3aa: CSAKSGWDEKLFF
j_gene: TRBJ2-7; d_gene: TRBD2; abundance: few; v_gene: TRBV10-3; CDR3aa: CASSPSGYEQYF